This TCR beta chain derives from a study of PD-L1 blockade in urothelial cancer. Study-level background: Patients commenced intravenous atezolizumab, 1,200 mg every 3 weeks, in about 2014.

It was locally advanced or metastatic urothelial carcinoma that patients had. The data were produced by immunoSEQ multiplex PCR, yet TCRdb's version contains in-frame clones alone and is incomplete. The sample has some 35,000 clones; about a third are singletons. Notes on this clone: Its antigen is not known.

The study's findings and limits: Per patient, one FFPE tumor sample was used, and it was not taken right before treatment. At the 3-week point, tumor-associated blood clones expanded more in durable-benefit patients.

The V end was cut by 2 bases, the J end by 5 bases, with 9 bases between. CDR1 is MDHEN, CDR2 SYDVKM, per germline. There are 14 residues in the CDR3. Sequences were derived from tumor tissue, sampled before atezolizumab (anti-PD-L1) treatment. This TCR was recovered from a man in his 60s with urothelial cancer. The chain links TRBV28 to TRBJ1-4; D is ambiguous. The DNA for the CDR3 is TGTGCCAGCAGTTTACGGCCGGGAAATGAAAAACTGTTTTTT. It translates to CASSLRPGNEKLFF.